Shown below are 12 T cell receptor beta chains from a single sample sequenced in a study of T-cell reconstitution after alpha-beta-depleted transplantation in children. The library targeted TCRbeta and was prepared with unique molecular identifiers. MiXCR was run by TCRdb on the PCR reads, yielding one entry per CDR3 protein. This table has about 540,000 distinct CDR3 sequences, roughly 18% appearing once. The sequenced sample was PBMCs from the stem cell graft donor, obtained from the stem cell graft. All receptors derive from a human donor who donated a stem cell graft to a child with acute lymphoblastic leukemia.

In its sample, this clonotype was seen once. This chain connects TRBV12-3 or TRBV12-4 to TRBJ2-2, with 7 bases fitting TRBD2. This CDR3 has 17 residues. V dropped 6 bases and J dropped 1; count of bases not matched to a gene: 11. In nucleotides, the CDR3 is TGTGCCAGCAGACCCGCGGGAGCCCCACGGAACACCGGGGAGCTGTTTTTT. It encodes CASRPAGAPRNTGELFF.

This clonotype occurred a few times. The DNA for the CDR3 is TGTGCCAGCAGTGACGGGAGAAACTATGGCTACACCTTC. Encoded protein: CASSDGRNYGYTF. The chain links TRBV28 to TRBJ1-2; D unclear. V lost 5 bases and J 2 bases, leaving 9 bases between the germline ends. The CDR3 loop spans 13 amino acids. CDR1 is MDHEN and CDR2 is SYDVKM in the germline V gene.

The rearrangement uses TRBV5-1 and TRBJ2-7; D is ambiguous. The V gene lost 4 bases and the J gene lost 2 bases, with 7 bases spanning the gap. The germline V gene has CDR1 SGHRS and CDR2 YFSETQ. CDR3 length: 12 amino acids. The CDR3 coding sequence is TGCGCCAGCAGCCAACAAACCTACGAGCAGTACTTC. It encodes CASSQQTYEQYF.

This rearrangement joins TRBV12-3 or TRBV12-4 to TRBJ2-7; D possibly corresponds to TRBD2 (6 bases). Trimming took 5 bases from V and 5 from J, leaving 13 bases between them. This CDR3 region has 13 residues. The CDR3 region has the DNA TGTGCCAGCAGTCCTCGACTAGACAACGAGCAGTACTTC. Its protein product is CASSPRLDNEQYF.

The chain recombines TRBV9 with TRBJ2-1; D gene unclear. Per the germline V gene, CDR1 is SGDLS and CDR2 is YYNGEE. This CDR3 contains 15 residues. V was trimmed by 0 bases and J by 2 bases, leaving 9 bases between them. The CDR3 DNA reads TGTGCCAGCAGCGTAGGTAGAACCACCTACAATGAGCAGTTCTTC. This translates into CASSVGRTTYNEQFF.

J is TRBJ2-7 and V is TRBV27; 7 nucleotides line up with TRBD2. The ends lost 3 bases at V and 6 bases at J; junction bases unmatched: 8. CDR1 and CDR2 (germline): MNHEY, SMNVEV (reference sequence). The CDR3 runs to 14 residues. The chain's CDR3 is CASSLLGGNGEQYF. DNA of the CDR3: TGTGCCAGCAGTTTGCTCGGGGGGAACGGCGAGCAGTACTTC.

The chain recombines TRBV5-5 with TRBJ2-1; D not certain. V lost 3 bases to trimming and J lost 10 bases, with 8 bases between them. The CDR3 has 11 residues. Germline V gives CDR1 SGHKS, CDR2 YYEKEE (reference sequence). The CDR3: CASSSILEQFF. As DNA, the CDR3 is TGTGCCAGCAGCTCTATCCTGGAGCAGTTCTTC.

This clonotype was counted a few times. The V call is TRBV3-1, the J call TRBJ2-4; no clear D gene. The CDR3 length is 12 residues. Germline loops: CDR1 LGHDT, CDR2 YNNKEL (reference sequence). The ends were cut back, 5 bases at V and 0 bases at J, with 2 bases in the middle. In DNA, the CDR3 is TGTGCCAGCAGCGGAGCCAAAAACATTCAGTACTTC. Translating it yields CASSGAKNIQYF.

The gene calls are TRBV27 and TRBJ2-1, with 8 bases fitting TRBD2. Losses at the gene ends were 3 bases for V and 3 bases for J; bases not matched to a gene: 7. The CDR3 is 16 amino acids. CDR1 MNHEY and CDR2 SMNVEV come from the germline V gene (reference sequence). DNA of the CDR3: TGTGCCAGCAGTTTGACGCCTAGCGGGCTCTACAATGAGCAGTTCTTC. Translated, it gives CASSLTPSGLYNEQFF.

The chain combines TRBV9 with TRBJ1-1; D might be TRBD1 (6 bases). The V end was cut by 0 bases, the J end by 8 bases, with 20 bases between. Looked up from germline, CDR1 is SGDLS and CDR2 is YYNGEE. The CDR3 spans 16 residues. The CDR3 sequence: CASSVGYSGTNEEAFF. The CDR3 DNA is TGTGCCAGCAGCGTAGGATATTCAGGGACAAATGAGGAAGCTTTCTTT.

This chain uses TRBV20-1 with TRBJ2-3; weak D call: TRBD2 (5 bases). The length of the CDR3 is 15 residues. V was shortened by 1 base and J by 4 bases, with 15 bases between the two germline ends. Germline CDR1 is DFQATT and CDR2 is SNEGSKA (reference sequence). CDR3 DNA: TGCAGTGCTAGAGTTGTAGGGCTAGCTTCAGATACGCAGTATTTT. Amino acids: CSARVVGLASDTQYF.

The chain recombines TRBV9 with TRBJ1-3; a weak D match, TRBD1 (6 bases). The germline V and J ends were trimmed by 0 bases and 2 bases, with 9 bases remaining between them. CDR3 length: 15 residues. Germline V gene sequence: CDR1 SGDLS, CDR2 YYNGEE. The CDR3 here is CASSVGGGPGNTIYF. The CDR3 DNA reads TGTGCCAGCAGCGTAGGGGGGGGCCCTGGAAACACCATATATTTT.